A selection of T cell receptor beta chains follows, all from one sample in a study of OX40 agonist ivuxolimab in advanced cancers. Sequencing used immunoSEQ multiplex PCR; TCRdb keeps in-frame clones, though not all of them. The sample gives tens of thousands of clones, 87% of which show up once; approximately 0.8% is in the top ten. Sequenced here: CD4+ or CD8+ T cells sorted from blood, sampled in a trial of the OX40 agonist ivuxolimab. These receptors came from an adult with an advanced solid tumor such as melanoma, head and neck, liver or kidney cancer. The CDR3 runs from the conserved cysteine through the conserved F or W. D genes are given only for firm matches. Only part of the rows carry a size: once, few, many, or a class if the clone is expanded.

V gene	J gene	clone size	D gene	CDR3 DNA	CDR3 protein
TRBV7-6	TRBJ1-2	.	.	TGTGCCAGCAGCTCCGGACAGAAGGAGTATGGCTACACCTTC	CASSSGQKEYGYTF
TRBV5-1	TRBJ2-7	few	TRBD2	TGCGCCAGCAGCTTATACTATACTAGCGGGAGTTGGGTCTACGAGCAGTACTTC	CASSLYYTSGSWVYEQYF
TRBV19	TRBJ2-7	.	.	TGTGCCAGTAGTATAGTAAGTGACCCTAATACCTACGAGCAGTACTTC	CASSIVSDPNTYEQYF
TRBV2	TRBJ2-1	.	TRBD1	TGTGCCAGCAGTCGGGACAGGGAGGTAGATGAGCAGTTCTTC	CASSRDREVDEQFF
TRBV13	TRBJ2-7	.	.	TGTGCCAGCCGTGTGGGGCGGGCCTACGAGCAGTACTTC	CASRVGRAYEQYF
TRBV14	TRBJ2-7	once	TRBD1	TGTGCCAGCAGCCAAGCACAGGGGGGCTCCTACGAGCAGTACTTC	CASSQAQGGSYEQYF
TRBV10-1	TRBJ2-3	.	.	TGCGCCAGCAGTGGCGGAGCTACCTCCACAGATACGCAGTATTTT	CASSGGATSTDTQYF
TRBV4-1	TRBJ1-5	.	.	TGCGCCAGCAGCCATGGGGGTTTCGATAGCAATCAGCCCCAGCATTTT	CASSHGGFDSNQPQHF
TRBV7-8	TRBJ2-5	.	.	TGTGCCAGCAGTGGCCCCTCCCTGGAGACCCAGTACTTC	CASSGPSLETQYF
TRBV7-2	TRBJ1-5	once	TRBD1	TGTGCCAGCAGCTTCGGACAGGGAGGGCAGCCCCAGCATTTT	CASSFGQGGQPQHF
TRBV30	TRBJ1-1	few	.	TGTGCCTGGACATTACTGAACACTGAAGCTTTCTTT	CAWTLLNTEAFF
TRBV2	TRBJ2-7	.	.	TGTGCCAGCAGAGAAGGGACCCGAGTGGCCTACGAGCAGTACTTC	CASREGTRVAYEQYF
TRBV10-3	TRBJ1-3	.	.	TGTGCCATCACTCCTAATTTCCCGGGGGGAGAGACCTACTCTGGAAACACCATATATTTT	CAITPNFPGGETYSGNTIYF
TRBV30	TRBJ1-3	.	.	TGTGCCTGGAGTGGAAGGGGCTTCTCTGGAAACACCATATATTTT	CAWSGRGFSGNTIYF
TRBV19	TRBJ1-5	.	.	TGTGCCAGTTCGAAGGAATATAGCAATCAGCCCCAGCATTTT	CASSKEYSNQPQHF
TRBV5-1	TRBJ2-4	once	.	TGCGCCAGCACCCCCGGCGCTCTAGCCAAAAACATTCAGTACTTC	CASTPGALAKNIQYF
TRBV19	TRBJ1-5	once	TRBD1	TGTGCCAGTAACAGGGGGCGTAGCAATCAGCCCCAGCATTTT	CASNRGRSNQPQHF
TRBV5-1	TRBJ2-1	.	TRBD2	TGCGCCAGCAGACAACCGGGACTAGCGGGATACAATGAGCAGTTCTTC	CASRQPGLAGYNEQFF
TRBV6-1	TRBJ1-5	.	.	TGTGCCAGCAGTGAAGGGGGGACAATCCAGCATTTT	CASSEGGTIQHF
TRBV1	TRBJ1-5	.	.	TGCACCAGCAGCCAAGATCCGGGCAGGGGACCTTATAGCAATCAGCCCCAGCATTTT	CTSSQDPGRGPYSNQPQHF
TRBV30	TRBJ1-2	few	.	TGTGCCTGGAGGAAGGTGATTTGGGGCTACACCTTC	CAWRKVIWGYTF
TRBV12-5	TRBJ2-1	.	.	TGTGCTAGTGGTTTAGAACTAGGGGGGCTTTACAATGAGCAGTTCTTC	CASGLELGGLYNEQFF
TRBV30	TRBJ2-3	.	.	TGTGCCTGCTACCCCCTAGGGGAAGGGGCAGATACGCAGTATTTT	CACYPLGEGADTQYF
TRBV18	TRBJ2-3	.	.	TGTGCCAGCTCACCTAGAGGTGGCGGAACCTTCACAGATACGCAGTATTTT	CASSPRGGGTFTDTQYF
TRBV2	TRBJ2-3	.	TRBD2	TGTGCCAGCAGTGACGCGGGAGTGCCAGATACGCAGTATTTT	CASSDAGVPDTQYF
TRBV7-6	TRBJ2-1	.	.	TGTGCCAGCAGCTTAGCGCGGGGATCCTACAATGAGCAGTTCTTC	CASSLARGSYNEQFF
TRBV29-1	TRBJ1-1	.	.	TGCAGCGTTGAAGATGGGCAGTTGAACACTGAAGCTTTCTTT	CSVEDGQLNTEAFF
TRBV7-9	TRBJ2-5	.	.	TGTGCCAGCAGCTTAATGGGTGGAGAGACCCAGTACTTC	CASSLMGGETQYF
TRBV12-5	TRBJ2-1	.	.	TGTGCTAGTAAGGTCGGACAGTCCCTAAATGAGCAGTTCTTC	CASKVGQSLNEQFF
TRBV11-3	TRBJ2-1	.	TRBD1	TGTGCCAGCAGCCCACAGGGGTTAGACAATGAGCAGTTCTTC	CASSPQGLDNEQFF
TRBV18	TRBJ2-3	.	.	TGTGCCAGCTCCCGGGGGGATACGCAGTATTTT	CASSRGDTQYF
TRBV5-4	TRBJ2-1	.	TRBD1	TGTGCCAGCAGCTTGGACAGGGGTACCTACAATGAGCAGTTCTTC	CASSLDRGTYNEQFF
TRBV27	TRBJ2-7	.	TRBD1	TGTGCCAGCAGGGGGATTGGGACAGGGGACTACGAGCAGTACTTC	CASRGIGTGDYEQYF
TRBV19	TRBJ2-3	.	.	TGTGCCAGTACCCCGCCCGGCAGAACAGATACGCAGTATTTT	CASTPPGRTDTQYF
TRBV10-3	TRBJ2-5	.	TRBD1	TGTGCCACCCGGACAGGGCAAGAGACCCAGTACTTC	CATRTGQETQYF
TRBV9	TRBJ2-6	.	.	TGTGCCAGCAGCGGCCCCTCCCTATCTGGGGCCAACGTCCTGACTTTC	CASSGPSLSGANVLTF
TRBV6-6	TRBJ1-5	.	TRBD1	TGTGCCAGCACCCCCGACAGGGGCGGTCAGCCCCAGCATTTT	CASTPDRGGQPQHF
TRBV4-1	TRBJ2-1	.	.	TGCGCCAGCAGTCAAGGCCTCCCCCCGGGAATCTATGAGCAGTTCTTC	CASSQGLPPGIYEQFF
TRBV6-6	TRBJ2-3	once	.	TGTGCCAGCAGTCCCTCCCGGGGACGCACAGATACGCAGTATTTT	CASSPSRGRTDTQYF
TRBV5-6	TRBJ1-5	few	TRBD1	TGTGCCAGCAGCTTGGGACAGGGTAAAGGTCAGCCCCAGCATTTT	CASSLGQGKGQPQHF
TRBV27	TRBJ2-2	.	.	TGTGCCAGCAGAACCCTGGGCACCGGGGAGCTGTTTTTT	CASRTLGTGELFF
TRBV5-4	TRBJ1-2	.	.	TGTGCCTTAAAAGATGGACAGAACGGTTATGGCTACACCTTC	CALKDGQNGYGYTF
TRBV5-1	TRBJ2-7	.	.	TGCGCCAGCAGCTTGATCCCGGGGGTAAACGAGCAGTACTTC	CASSLIPGVNEQYF
TRBV12-5	TRBJ2-1	few	TRBD1	TGTGCTAGTGGTCAGGGCGACAGGGGGGGGAATGAGCAGTTCTTC	CASGQGDRGGNEQFF
TRBV19	TRBJ1-3	once	.	TGTGCCAGTAGTATAAACAATTACTCTGGAAACACCATATATTTT	CASSINNYSGNTIYF
TRBV6-1	TRBJ2-1	.	TRBD1	TGTGCCAGCAGTGATACAGGGGCCCCTGGTAATGAGCAGTTCTTC	CASSDTGAPGNEQFF
TRBV2	TRBJ2-5	.	.	TGTGCCAGCCTCCGTGGATCAGAGCAAGAGACCCAGTACTTC	CASLRGSEQETQYF
TRBV2	TRBJ2-1	.	TRBD1	TGTGCCAGTGGACAGGGCGGTAATGAGCAGTTCTTC	CASGQGGNEQFF
TRBV5-6	TRBJ2-3	.	.	TGTGCCAGCAGCCCCGCTTCGTTTCCGGATACGCAGTATTTT	CASSPASFPDTQYF
TRBV18	TRBJ2-7	few	.	TGTGCCAGCTCACCAGGGAGCTCCTACGAGCAGTACTTC	CASSPGSSYEQYF
TRBV30	TRBJ1-5	few	.	TGTGCCTGGAGTGGGGGCCATAGCAATCAGCCCCAGCATTTT	CAWSGGHSNQPQHF
TRBV5-1	TRBJ1-1	.	TRBD1	TGCGCCAGCAGCTTGGTGGACAGGGTGAACACTGAAGCTTTCTTT	CASSLVDRVNTEAFF
TRBV6-5	TRBJ1-6	.	TRBD1	TGTGCCAGCAGTTACGGCGACAGGGCCTCAAATTCACCCCTCCACTTT	CASSYGDRASNSPLHF
TRBV5-8	TRBJ1-5	.	.	TGTGCCAGCAGCTTAGGTACGGGGGTCCAGCAGCCCCAGCATTTT	CASSLGTGVQQPQHF
TRBV5-1	TRBJ2-2	.	.	TGCGCCAGCAGGATTGGACACTTGAACACCGGGGAGCTGTTTTTT	CASRIGHLNTGELFF
TRBV19	TRBJ2-6	.	.	TGTGCCAGTAGTCCCTGGGGCTCTGGGGCCAACGTCCTGACTTTC	CASSPWGSGANVLTF
TRBV7-3	TRBJ1-3	.	.	TGTGCCAGCAGCTTCGGGGGAGGCTCTGGAAACACCATATATTTT	CASSFGGGSGNTIYF